These 15 T cell receptor beta chains were all obtained from the same sample, sequenced in a study of a mutant IDH1 vaccine in newly diagnosed glioma (dated by TCRdb to the early 2020s). The sample's time point label is to be understood as: baseline, week 1 (first vaccination visit). According to the study, the label for this sample's treatment or condition signals: pre-vaccination baseline after standard-of-care therapy. The library was made by the immunoSEQ multiplex PCR assay. The table comes from immuneACCESS by way of TCRdb, which keeps in-frame sequences with V and J called. Part of the clones is missing from these tables; in studies checked, under half for an unresolved V gene and the rest for unknown reasons. This sample has approximately 92,000 clones in its table, and roughly 85% of those were observed once. 6% to 9.5% of the sample is in the top ten clones. The input for sequencing was PBMCs, taken from a glioma patient treated with radiotherapy, temozolomide or both. Source of these receptors: a woman aged 45-65 years with glioma.

This chain uses TRBV6-5 with TRBJ2-2; 8 nucleotides agree with TRBD2. This CDR3 has 16 residues. With V trimmed by 0 bases and J by 4 bases, 4 bases remained unmatched. Germline V gene lookup returns CDR1 MNHEY and CDR2 SVGAGI. In nucleotides, the CDR3 is TGTGCCAGCAGTTACTCGGGCGGGGGGAGCACCGGGGAGCTGTTTTTT. Residues: CASSYSGGGSTGELFF.

The chain is built from TRBV21-1 and TRBJ1-5; TRBD1 was called by the table and not checked on the DNA. TRBV21-1 is classified as a pseudogene. The CDR3 spans 11 residues. This chain's CDR3 is CATTSVKPQHF. CDR3 coding DNA: TGTGCCACGACATCAGTGAAGCCCCAGCATTTT.

This chain connects TRBV19 to TRBJ1-2; D unresolved. CDR1 and CDR2 (germline): LNHDA, SQIVND (reference sequence). Trimming left V 6 bases short and J 4 bases short, with 9 bases between. The CDR3 spans 12 residues. CDR3 protein: CASRGRSYGYTF. CDR3 sequence (DNA): TGTGCCAGTAGGGGCCGTAGCTATGGCTACACCTTC.

The chain has TRBV9 and TRBJ2-1; 9 positions match TRBD1. The CDR3 is 14 residues long. CDR1 and CDR2 from the germline V gene are SGDLS and YYNGEE. V gave up 0 bases and J gave up 10 bases; unmatched junction bases: 5. In DNA form, the CDR3 reads TGTGCCAGCAGCGTAGAACAGGGGGCGGGCGAGCAGTTCTTC. It yields the protein CASSVEQGAGEQFF. Supplemented by reference TRBV9 and TRBJ2-1, the full variable domain reads DSGVTQTPKHLITATGQRVTLRCSPRSGDLSVYWYQQSLDQGLQFLIQYYNGEERAKGNILERFSAQQFPDLHSELNLSSLELGDSALYFCASSVEQGAGEQFFGPGTRLTVL.

The rearrangement links TRBV5-1 to TRBJ2-5; no definite D call. Looked up from germline, CDR1 is SGHRS and CDR2 is YFSETQ. The V end lost 3 bases, the J end lost 2 bases, and 8 bases lay between the germline ends. The CDR3 loop spans 13 amino acids. The CDR3 DNA sequence: TGCGCCAGCAGCTCCAGCCTACAAGAGACCCAGTACTTC. It codes for CASSSSLQETQYF.

This chain joins TRBV12-5 and TRBJ2-7; D could derive from TRBD1 or TRBD2 (6 bases each). Trimming shortened V by 5 bases and J by 6 bases, and 14 bases separated the two germline ends. Germline V CDR1 and CDR2: LGHNT, FRNRAP. The CDR3 contains 13 residues. CDR3 nucleotide sequence: TGTGCTAGTGGTCCCCCGGGGGCCTCCGAGCAGTACTTC. This sequence encodes CASGPPGASEQYF.

The chain employs TRBV2 and TRBJ1-4; D unclear. The CDR3 spans 13 residues. CDR1 and CDR2 (germline): SNHLY, FYNNEI. V was trimmed by 7 bases and J by 5 bases, leaving 11 bases between them. CDR3: CASKATGNEKLFF. The CDR3 region has the DNA TGTGCCAGCAAAGCAACGGGGAATGAAAAACTGTTTTTT.

Only a few counts were recorded for this clone. J is TRBJ1-1 and V is TRBV28; 9 positions match TRBD1. Trimming cost V 6 bases and J 4 bases; bases outside gene matches: 15. The CDR3 sequence is 17 residues long. In germline, CDR1 is MDHEN, CDR2 SYDVKM. Here the CDR3 DNA reads TGTGCCAGCAGGCCCGCCGGGACAGGGTCACGAGGCACTGAAGCTTTCTTT. Amino acids: CASRPAGTGSRGTEAFF.

The CDR3: CASSHRGLAASTDTQYF. As DNA, the CDR3 is TGTGCCAGCAGCCACCGGGGACTAGCGGCCAGCACAGATACGCAGTATTTT. V usage is TRBV7-9 and J usage is TRBJ2-3; TRBD2 aligns across 11 bases. Germline CDR1 SEHNR, CDR2 FQNEAQ (reference sequence). The CDR3 is made up of 17 amino acids. Losses at the gene ends were 5 bases for V and 0 bases for J; bases not matched to a gene: 7.

The CDR3 DNA sequence: TGTGCCAGCAGCGTACGGGGGGCCGACACTGAAGCTTTCTTT. It codes for CASSVRGADTEAFF. The chain carries TRBV2 and TRBJ1-1, with D perhaps TRBD1 (6 bases). Germline-derived CDR1 and CDR2 are SNHLY and FYNNEI. V lost 6 bases to trimming and J lost 3 bases, with 14 bases between them. The CDR3 has 14 amino acids.

CDR3 sequence reads: CASSEAGTDHEQYF. The CDR3 nucleotides read TGTGCCAGCAGTGAAGCCGGGACTGACCACGAGCAGTACTTC. The rearrangement links TRBV6-1 to TRBJ2-7; possible D gene TRBD2, 6 bases. CDR1 and CDR2 from the germline V gene are MNHNS and SASEGT. V lost 0 bases, J lost 5 bases, and 11 bases lay in between. The CDR3 sequence is 14 residues long.

This clone was detected a few times. Relative to the germline gene, one junction end is altered; a read error may explain this. The V call is TRBV6-1, the J call TRBJ1-2; D gene uncertain. The CDR3 extends over 10 amino acids. Per the germline V gene, CDR1 is MNHNS and CDR2 is SASEGT. DNA of the CDR3: TGTGCCAGCAGCCATGCTACAACAGCCTTC. It yields the protein CASSHATTAF.

The chain combines TRBV7-9 with TRBJ2-1; TRBD1 matches 9 bases. The germline V gene encodes CDR1 SEHNR and CDR2 FQNEAQ (reference sequence). V was clipped by 5 bases and J by 6 bases; unmatched bases: 8. This CDR3 contains 15 residues. DNA for the CDR3: TGTGCCAGCAGCCCCGATGCGACAGGGGGCAATGAGCAGTTCTTC. Translating it yields CASSPDATGGNEQFF.

The rearrangement uses TRBV9 and TRBJ1-1; D is unresolved. Germline V gene data show CDR1 as SGDLS and CDR2 as YYNGEE. The V and J ends lost 3 bases and 5 bases respectively, with 14 bases between them. The CDR3 consists of 14 residues. Here the CDR3 reads CASSGRALGTEAFF. For the CDR3, the DNA is TGTGCCAGCAGCGGACGGGCCCTGGGGACTGAAGCTTTCTTT.

The chain links TRBV6-5 to TRBJ1-1, with 7 bases matching TRBD1. The CDR3 is 14 residues long. CDR1 and CDR2 (germline): MNHEY, SVGAGI. V lost 2 bases to trimming and J lost 8 bases; unmatched junction nucleotides: 8. Here the CDR3 reads CASSYIGRGEEAFF. Here the CDR3 DNA reads TGTGCCAGCAGTTACATCGGCAGGGGGGAAGAAGCTTTCTTT.